This T cell receptor beta chain was observed in a study of blood T cell repertoires in COVID-19. Study overall: Italy, Spain and the United States were the sources of the convalescent and acute COVID-19 samples.

The Seattle patients, enrolled during active infection, were followed longitudinally. TCRdb's copy holds only in-frame clones and misses some; the assay was immunoSEQ multiplex PCR. Here the sample spans 80,000 to 100,000 clones, about 74% being singletons. V trimming: 1 base; J trimming: 7 bases; junction bases outside the gene matches: 9. Germline CDR1 is SGHAT and CDR2 is FQDESV (reference sequence). CDR3 size: 16 residues. This TCR was sampled from an older man with COVID-19, enrolled during active disease. Source material: peripheral blood. The chain employs TRBV11-1 and TRBJ2-2; 7 bases line up with TRBD2. CDR3 sequence reads: CASSLVLAGSGGELFF. CDR3 nucleotide sequence: TGTGCCAGCAGCTTAGTTTTAGCGGGTTCCGGCGGGGAGCTGTTTTTT.